The rows below give T cell receptor beta chains drawn from one sample of a study of response to subunit inactivated influenza vaccine. TCRdb itself ran the RT-PCR reads through MiXCR, one entry per CDR3 protein. The sample has hundreds of thousands of distinct CDR3 sequences; approximately 14% are singletons. This material consisted of PBMCs from blood, taken about 14 days before vaccination. The receptors here all came from a man between 50 and 59 years old who received an inactivated influenza vaccine. Both conserved end residues are part of each CDR3. The D gene is left open where the match is weak. For some rows the clone size is stated as once, few or many, or as a class when expanded; others skip it.

d_gene,j_gene,v_gene,abundance,CDR3nt,CDR3aa
.,TRBJ1-1,TRBV5-6,once,TGTGCCAGCAGCTTAGAGGGAGGCACCTTGGGGACTGAAGCTTTCTTT,CASSLEGGTLGTEAFF
.,TRBJ1-1,TRBV20-1,.,TGCAGTGCCCCCATTGGAAGTGAAGCTTTCTTT,CSAPIGSEAFF
.,TRBJ2-3,TRBV12-3/TRBV12-4,many,TGTGCCAGCAGTTTGGACAGTGCTAGCACAGATACGCAGTATTTT,CASSLDSASTDTQYF
.,TRBJ1-5,TRBV21-1,few,TGTGCCAGCAGGAAAAACCGTGACAGGGTTGATCGCAATCAGCCCCAGCATTTT,CASRKNRDRVDRNQPQHF
.,TRBJ2-7,TRBV5-1,.,TGCGCCAGCAGCTTCTCGGGACGCTTCTACGAGCAGTACTTC,CASSFSGRFYEQYF
TRBD2,TRBJ2-1,TRBV10-3,few,TGTGCCATCAGTGGGACTAGTGGGGGGAATGAGCAGTTCTTC,CAISGTSGGNEQFF
.,TRBJ2-1,TRBV6-1,many,TGTGCCAGCCCTCGCGACTTGGGGAATGAGCAGTTCTTC,CASPRDLGNEQFF
TRBD2,TRBJ2-5,TRBV2,many,TGTGCCAGCAGCCCATTAGCGGGAGCGGAGACCCAGTACTTC,CASSPLAGAETQYF
.,TRBJ1-2,TRBV12-3/TRBV12-4,.,TGTGCCAGCAGTTTTCACCTTAGGGAGTATGGCTACACCTTC,CASSFHLREYGYTF
TRBD2,TRBJ2-1,TRBV29-1,few,TGCAGCGTTGAAGCGATAAGAGCGGGAGAACCCTACTACAATGAGCAGTTCTTC,CSVEAIRAGEPYYNEQFF
.,TRBJ1-5,TRBV6-2/TRBV6-3,.,TGTGCCAGCAGTTACGGGGGGATCACCCAGCATTTT,CASSYGGITQHF
.,TRBJ2-2,TRBV7-9,.,TGTGCCAGCAGCCCACGCGACAGTCCCACCGGGGAGCTGTTTTTT,CASSPRDSPTGELFF
.,TRBJ2-5,TRBV24-1,.,TGTGCCACCAGTGATTGGCAGGAGGGGCCCCAAGAGACCCAGTACTTC,CATSDWQEGPQETQYF
.,TRBJ2-3,TRBV6-2/TRBV6-3,few,TGTGCCAGGGGGGGCGGGCCAGCCACAGATACGCAGTATTTT,CARGGGPATDTQYF
.,TRBJ2-4,TRBV6-2/TRBV6-3,few,TGTGCCAGCAGTTCACCGGGACCGGCCGTCCGGGTAGCCAAAAACATTCAGTACTTC,CASSSPGPAVRVAKNIQYF
.,TRBJ1-6,TRBV4-3,.,TGCGCCAGCAGCCAAGATCCCGGACAATATAATTCACCCCTCCACTTT,CASSQDPGQYNSPLHF
.,TRBJ1-2,TRBV6-2/TRBV6-3,few,TGTGCCAGCAGTTACTCGATCAGCTATGGCTACACCTTC,CASSYSISYGYTF
.,TRBJ2-3,TRBV4-3,few,TGCGCCAGCAGCCTAAGCCTGGGGGCAAAGGTAGATACGCAGTATTTT,CASSLSLGAKVDTQYF
.,TRBJ2-7,TRBV10-3,few,TGTGCCATCAGTGAGTCGAACAGGGCCTACGAGCAGTACTTC,CAISESNRAYEQYF
.,TRBJ2-2,TRBV7-9,few,TGTGCCAGCACCAAATCCAGGAGCCGCGTTTACACCGGGGAGCTGTTTTTT,CASTKSRSRVYTGELFF
.,TRBJ1-4,TRBV15,few,TGTGCCACCAGCAGAGACTCCTGGTGGGATGAAAAACTGTTTTTT,CATSRDSWWDEKLFF
.,TRBJ1-4,TRBV12-3/TRBV12-4,.,TGTGCCAGCAGTTTAGTTGGGGAAGATGAAAAACTGTTTTTT,CASSLVGEDEKLFF
TRBD2,TRBJ2-3,TRBV7-8,few,TGTGCCAGCAGCATCTCGGGGGGGGATACGCAGTATTTT,CASSISGGDTQYF
.,TRBJ2-3,TRBV24-1,few,TGTGCCACCAGTGATGACGCCGGGACCTTCAATGATAGGAATACGCAGTATTTT,CATSDDAGTFNDRNTQYF
TRBD1,TRBJ2-1,TRBV4-3,few,TGCGCCAGCAGCCCACGCGGGACAGGTTCCTACAATGAGCAGTTCTTC,CASSPRGTGSYNEQFF
.,TRBJ1-3,TRBV12-3/TRBV12-4,.,TGTGCCAGCAGGGTGACAGGCGTCTTCTCTGGAAACACCATATATTTT,CASRVTGVFSGNTIYF
TRBD1,TRBJ2-5,TRBV12-3/TRBV12-4,few,TGTGCCAGCAGGTGGACAGGGGGTAGCTTTGGGGGAGAGACCCAGTACTTC,CASRWTGGSFGGETQYF
.,TRBJ1-5,TRBV11-2,.,TGTGCCAGCAGCACCTGGGGACAGCCCCAGCATTTT,CASSTWGQPQHF
TRBD1,TRBJ1-5,TRBV7-2,.,TGTGCCAGCAGCATCGACAGGGGGCAATATCAGCCCCAGCATTTT,CASSIDRGQYQPQHF
TRBD2,TRBJ2-1,TRBV7-8,.,TGTGCCAGCAGCTTAGATACTAGCGGGGGATGGAATGAGCAGTTCTTC,CASSLDTSGGWNEQFF
.,TRBJ2-7,TRBV7-9,few,TGTGCCAGCCGGGACGCCGAGAGCTACGAGCAGTACTTC,CASRDAESYEQYF
TRBD1,TRBJ2-2,TRBV20-1,.,TGCAGTGCTCTTCAGACAGGGGCCGGGGAGCTGTTTTTT,CSALQTGAGELFF
TRBD2,TRBJ2-1,TRBV5-1,.,TGCGCCAGCTCGGATCCTAGCGGGGGCCCCTTCAATGAGCAGTTCTTC,CASSDPSGGPFNEQFF
.,TRBJ2-3,TRBV14,few,TGTGCCAGCAGCCAAGACGATCAGCCTGGAGAGCAGTATTTT,CASSQDDQPGEQYF
.,TRBJ1-3,TRBV12-3/TRBV12-4,few,TGTGCCAGCAGTCAATTCGTGGACACCATATATTTT,CASSQFVDTIYF